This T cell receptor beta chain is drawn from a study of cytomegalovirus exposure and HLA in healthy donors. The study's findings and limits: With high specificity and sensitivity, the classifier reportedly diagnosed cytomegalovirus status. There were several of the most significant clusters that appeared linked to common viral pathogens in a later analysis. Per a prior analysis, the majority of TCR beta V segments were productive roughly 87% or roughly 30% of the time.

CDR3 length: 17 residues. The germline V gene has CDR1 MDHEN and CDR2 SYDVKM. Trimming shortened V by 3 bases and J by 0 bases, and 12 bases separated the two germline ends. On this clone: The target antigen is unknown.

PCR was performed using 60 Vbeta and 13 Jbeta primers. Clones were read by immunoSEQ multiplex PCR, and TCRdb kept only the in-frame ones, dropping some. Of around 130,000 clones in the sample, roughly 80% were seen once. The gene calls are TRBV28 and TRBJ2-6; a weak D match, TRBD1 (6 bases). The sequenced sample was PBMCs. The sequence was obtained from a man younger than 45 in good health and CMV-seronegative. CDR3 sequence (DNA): TGTGCCAGCAGTTTGAGGGGACACTACTCTGGGGCCAACGTCCTGACTTTC. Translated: CASSLRGHYSGANVLTF.